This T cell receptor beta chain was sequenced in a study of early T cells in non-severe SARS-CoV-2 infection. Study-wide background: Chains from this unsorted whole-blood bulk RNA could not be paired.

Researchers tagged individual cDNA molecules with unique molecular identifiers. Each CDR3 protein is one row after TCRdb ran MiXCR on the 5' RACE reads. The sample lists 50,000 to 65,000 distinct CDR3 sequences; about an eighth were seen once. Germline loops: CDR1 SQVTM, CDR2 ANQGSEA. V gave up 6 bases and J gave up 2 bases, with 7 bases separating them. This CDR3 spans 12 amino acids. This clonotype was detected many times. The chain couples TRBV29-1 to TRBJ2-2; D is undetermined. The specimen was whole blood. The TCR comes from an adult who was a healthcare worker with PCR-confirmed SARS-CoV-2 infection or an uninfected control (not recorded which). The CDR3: CSVRANTGELFF. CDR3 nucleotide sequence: TGCAGCGTCCGAGCTAACACCGGGGAGCTGTTTTTT.